This TCR beta chain was sequenced in a study of tumor-infiltrating lymphocytes in primary liver carcinoma (TCRdb year 2017). Concerning the study at large: Of the five patients (three men and two women, aged 30 to 69 years), four had hepatocellular carcinoma and one had combined HCC and intrahepatic cholangiocarcinoma. The tumors of the five patients were staged as T1-T3 N0M0, with maximum diameters ranging from about 4.2 to 10 cm. Each sample produced about 3.5 to 8 million productive TCRbeta reads, and read depth showed no significant difference between tissue types. TCRbeta repertoire sequencing, expression microarrays and whole-exome sequencing were combined in the study across five regions of each liver tumor, with adjacent normal tissue and blood also included. A total of 35 or so specimens from 5 patients went through TCRbeta repertoire sequencing, namely 25 tumor regions, 5 adjacent noncancerous liver tissues and 5 peripheral blood samples. To link TCRbeta repertoire diversity to the local molecular phenotype, the roughly 24 tumor region samples were profiled with Agilent mRNA microarrays. Technical replicate repertoires showed high reproducibility, with mean shared-clone rates about 0.86 and correlation coefficients above 0.95.

Broader findings and caveats from the paper: Pairs of tumor regions showed greater repertoire overlap (mean around 35%) than tumor-adjacent pairs (approximately 17%) or tumor-blood pairs (around 15%), which is consistent with antigen-driven expansion. Only about 7-25% of top clones were found in all five regions of a tumor, suggesting spatial heterogeneity of tumor-infiltrating T cells. The top 250 clones made up a significantly larger repertoire fraction in tumors than in blood (p = 0.039). With just four to six patients in the study, the authors point out that the findings should be validated in a larger study. Because sequencing covered only the TCR beta chain and unpaired alpha chains were not captured, true repertoire diversity is likely underestimated. Because the samples were bulk and unsorted, CD4+ and CD8+ T cell repertoires could not be compared.

Total RNA and DNA were co-extracted from about 20-30 mg of bulk tissue with the AllPrep DNA/RNA mini kit, without cell sorting. Surgical resection was performed in China between 2015 and early 2016 on four to six patients with histopathologically diagnosed primary liver carcinoma. Patients had chronic HBV infection and were treatment-naive at sampling. Five spatially separated regions were sampled from each tumor: the superior, inferior, left-lateral and right-lateral poles, plus the tumor centre. More than 80% viable tumor cells were found by histology in every tumor sample. Fresh tumor and adjacent tissue pieces were bisected; one half was stored in RNAlater at -80°C, the other sent for histology. This clonotype has a count of ten or more. Its antigen remains unidentified. Base qualities are missing; no much larger clone stands one base away. TCRbeta-specific cDNA was reverse-transcribed from 500 to 550 ng total RNA using a constant-region primer and ProtoScript II reverse transcriptase. The TCRbeta libraries were prepared through three rounds of nested multiplex PCR following a slightly modified ARM-PCR procedure. Sample barcodes and Illumina adapters were added in a final 25-cycle PCR using Deep VentR polymerase. Amplicons of 200-500 bp were gel-purified with a QIAquick gel extraction kit before sequencing. TCRbeta amplicons were sequenced on an Illumina HiSeq 2500 with 250-bp paired-end reads. Regarding the original processing steps: Trimmomatic v0.33 was used to quality-trim the reads, and FLASH v1.2.11 was used to merge paired reads so that full CDR3 sequences could be recovered. V, D and J germline segments were assigned to the rearranged TCRbeta sequences by MiGEC v1.2.1b. Clonotype statistics, along with Shannon-Wiener diversity indices, were calculated using VDJtools v1.0.0. To reduce sampling bias, subsequent analyses other than the diversity analysis used only the 250 most abundant clonotypes in each sample. The public reads were reanalyzed by TCRdb: fastp trimming at Q25, MiXCR alignment, in-frame beta chains only. CDR3 protein duplicates are merged, each entry listing the most common genes and DNA. It is TCRdb's table, rather than the study itself, that gives the V and J calls and clone size. Counted in this sample were approximately 110,000 distinct CDR3 sequences; 60% to 70% of them appeared once. The ten biggest clones cover approximately 9.7% of the sample.

This receptor was identified in a woman aged 60 to 75 with primary liver carcinoma and hepatitis B virus infection. The material sequenced was liver tumor tissue from sampling region 1. Per the publication, the cell subset or site label means: tumor region T1, superior pole.

CDR3 region: CASSSLLDRLGNTIYF. The sequenced DNA is TGTGCCAGCAGTTCCCTATTGGACAGGCTTGGAAACACCATATATTTT. The V and J segments used are TRBV12-3 or TRBV12-4 and TRBJ1-3; TRBD1 fits 7 bases in the junction. From cysteine to phenylalanine, the CDR3 is 16 amino acids long. Solely the CDR3 DNA is kept, with 48 bases framed from the first base. The junction shows trimming of 4 bases on V and 3 bases on J, and the gene matches do not reach 9 bases of it.